One sample yielded the 15 T cell receptor beta chains listed below, sequenced in a study of CD8+CD57+ T cells in acquired aplastic anemia. Template material for TCR beta VDJ and CDR3 profiling consisted of genomic DNA. TCRdb reprocessed the reads via MiXCR and lists one record per CDR3 protein. The data show some 140,000 distinct CDR3 sequences, with around two fifths seen just once and roughly 8.4% held by the top ten. Sequencing used sorted CD4+, CD8+, or CD8+CD57+ T cells (not recorded which) from PBMCs. These receptors came from a human donor in good health, serving as a control.

This rearrangement joins TRBV7-9 to TRBJ2-5; 8 bases are a match to TRBD2. J lost 3 bases, V lost 6 bases, and 6 bases had no gene match. The CDR3 has 14 residues. CDR1 SEHNR and CDR2 FQNEAQ come from the germline V gene (reference sequence). The CDR3 region is CASRDGGAEETQYF. In DNA form, the CDR3 reads TGTGCCAGCAGAGACGGGGGGGCAGAAGAGACCCAGTACTTC.

This clonotype occurred many times. This rearrangement joins TRBV30 to TRBJ1-1; D uncertain. The CDR3 is 13 amino acids. Germline V lookup: CDR1 GTSNPN, CDR2 SVGIG (reference sequence). CDR3 in DNA: TGTGCTCGGAGTATCGGCACGAACACTGAAGCTTTCTTT. Its protein product is CARSIGTNTEAFF.

This clonotype was seen ten or more times. The chain joins TRBV19 to TRBJ2-1; the D gene is possibly TRBD2 (5 bases). The CDR3 contains 14 residues. Trimming took off 6 bases at V and 5 bases at J, with 14 bases between the two ends. Per germline, CDR1 LNHDA and CDR2 SQIVND (reference sequence). The CDR3 DNA reads as TGTGCCAGTAGCGCGGGTTTCACTAACAATGAGCAGTTCTTC. Amino acid sequence: CASSAGFTNNEQFF.

Details on this clonotype: Just one base apart from a much larger clone, this may be a read error. The rearrangement joins TRBV6-1 to TRBJ2-1; TRBD1 might be the D (6 bases). CDR3 length: 15 residues. The V gene's germline CDR1 is MNHNS and CDR2 SASEGT. The ends were cut back, 7 bases at V and 1 base at J, with 14 bases in the middle. CDR3 protein: CASTTGRGSYNEQFF. The CDR3 nucleotides read TGTGCCAGCACTACAGGGAGAGGGTCCTACAATGAGCAGTTCTTC.

The chain couples TRBV10-3 to TRBJ2-4, with 10 bases aligning to TRBD2. CDR1 ENHRY and CDR2 SYGVKD come from the germline V gene. The trim removed 3 bases at V and 2 bases at J, leaving 10 bases unmatched. The CDR3 contains 18 residues. This chain's CDR3 is CAISDSGLAGVSKNIQYF. The CDR3 nucleotides read TGTGCCATCAGTGACTCGGGGCTAGCGGGAGTGTCCAAAAACATTCAGTACTTC.

The sample holds a few counts of this clonotype. A single base separates this from a much larger clone, so it may be a read error. The V call is TRBV5-5, the J call TRBJ2-6; TRBD2 matches at 7 bases. Germline loops: CDR1 SGHKS, CDR2 YYEKEE (reference sequence). The V segment lost 3 bases and the J segment 2 bases; nucleotides outside the gene matches: 2. The CDR3 is 15 amino acids. This CDR3 is CASSSGGPGANVLTF. The CDR3 region has the DNA TGTGCCAGCAGCTCGGGAGGCCCTGGGGCCAACGTCCTGACTTTC. Together with reference TRBV5-5 and TRBJ2-6, the CDR3 gives the full variable domain: DAGVTQSPTHLIKTRGQQVTLRCSPISGHKSVSWYQQVLGQGPQFIFQYYEKEERGRGNFPDRFSARQFPNYSSELNVNALLLGDSALYLCASSSGGPGANVLTFGAGSRLTVL.

This clonotype was counted a few times. The rearrangement uses TRBV12-3 or TRBV12-4 and TRBJ2-3, with 8 bases identical to TRBD2. Unmatched junction bases numbered 5, after V lost 3 bases and J lost 3 bases. The CDR3 consists of 15 residues. The CDR3 spells CASSLRGARTDTQYF. For the CDR3, the DNA is TGTGCCAGCAGTTTGCGGGGGGCTCGTACAGATACGCAGTATTTT.

The chain employs TRBV24-1 and TRBJ1-4; perhaps TRBD1 as D (5 bases). The CDR3 is 15 residues long. Deletions cut 9 bases from V and 2 bases from J, with 15 bases between. From germline, CDR1 is KGHDR and CDR2 SFDVKD. The CDR3 loop is CATPRPGGTNEKLFF. Written as DNA, the CDR3 is TGTGCCACCCCCCGACCTGGGGGGACTAATGAAAAACTGTTTTTT.

This clonotype was seen ten or more times. The J gene is TRBJ1-2, the V gene TRBV19; 10 bases line up with TRBD1. V shed 4 bases, J shed 8 bases, and the junction held 10 bases outside the gene matches. CDR3 length equals 15 residues. Germline values: CDR1 LNHDA, CDR2 SQIVND (reference sequence). The DNA of the CDR3 is TGTGCCAGTAGTACGGACAGGGGGAGAAGCTTAGGCTACACCTTC. It is translated as CASSTDRGRSLGYTF.

In this sample, this clonotype turned up many times. The V and J genes are TRBV19 and TRBJ2-2; possible D gene TRBD2, 5 bases. CDR1 LNHDA and CDR2 SQIVND come from the germline V gene (reference sequence). The length of the CDR3 is 16 residues. V was clipped by 5 bases and J by 2 bases, with 15 bases between them. The CDR3 loop reads CASSSGWGTNTGELFF. CDR3 nucleotide sequence: TGTGCCAGTAGTTCGGGGTGGGGAACAAACACCGGGGAGCTGTTTTTT.

As for this clonotype: One end of the junction is discordant with germline, which a read error may explain. The gene calls are TRBV9 and TRBJ2-3; TRBD1 might be the D (6 bases). CDR1 and CDR2 from the germline V gene are SGDLS and YYNGEE. The CDR3 totals 8 residues. The CDR3 spells CASSDREF. The CDR3 nucleotides are TGTGCCAGCAGCGACAGGGAGTTT.

CDR3 bases: TGTGCCAGCAGTGAAGCCTGGTTAGACAATGAGCAGTTCTTC. It is translated as CASSEAWLDNEQFF. This chain links TRBV6-1 with TRBJ2-1; the D is unclear. The germline V gene has CDR1 MNHNS and CDR2 SASEGT. Trimming stripped 0 bases from V and 5 bases from J, with 8 bases between. This CDR3 comprises 14 residues.

In this sample, this clonotype turned up many times. The chain recombines TRBV7-2 with TRBJ2-3; D gene ambiguous. V gave up 5 bases and J gave up 5 bases, with 8 bases separating them. The germline gives CDR1 SGHTA, CDR2 FQGNSA. The CDR3 sequence is 12 residues long. The DNA of the CDR3 is TGTGCCAGCAGCGTACCCCGAGATACGCAGTATTTT. It specifies CASSVPRDTQYF.

This clonotype was seen repeatedly, ten times or more. The chain joins TRBV5-4 to TRBJ2-1; 9 nucleotides line up with TRBD2. Germline CDR1 reads SGHNT; CDR2 reads YYREEE (reference sequence). The CDR3 loop spans 14 amino acids. With V trimmed by 7 bases and J by 4 bases, 6 bases remained unmatched. CDR3 in amino acids: CASQASGTYNEQFF. The DNA of the CDR3 is TGTGCCAGCCAGGCTAGCGGGACGTACAATGAGCAGTTCTTC.

This clonotype came up many times. The J gene is TRBJ1-1, the V gene TRBV5-4, with TRBD1 identical over 8 bases. Germline V gene sequence: CDR1 SGHNT, CDR2 YYREEE (reference sequence). CDR3 length: 15 amino acids. Trimming at V came to 4 bases and at J to 0 bases, leaving 5 bases not matched to a gene. CDR3 nucleotides: TGTGCCAGCAGCACGCAGGGGGCGTTGAACACTGAAGCTTTCTTT. Protein sequence: CASSTQGALNTEAFF. Combining the CDR3 with reference TRBV5-4 and TRBJ1-1 gives the whole variable domain ETGVTQSPTHLIKTRGQQVTLRCSSQSGHNTVSWYQQALGQGPQFIFQYYREEENGRGNFPPRFSGLQFPNYSSELNVNALELDDSALYLCASSTQGALNTEAFFGQGTRLTVV.